These 28 T cell receptor beta chains were sequenced from one sample in a study of identical twins. TCRdb re-called the 5' RACE reads with MiXCR, one entry per CDR3 protein. The sample shows hundreds of thousands of distinct CDR3 sequences, less than 10% of them seen only once. The sequenced material came from memory (CD45RO+) T cells sorted from blood. These receptors were taken from a woman in her late teens or twenties in good health.

This clonotype was observed a handful of times. The chain employs TRBV20-1 and TRBJ2-1, with D perhaps matching TRBD2 (5 bases). Trimming took off 4 bases at V and 4 bases at J, with 14 bases between the two ends. The germline V gene has CDR1 DFQATT and CDR2 SNEGSKA (reference sequence). The CDR3 runs to 14 residues. The CDR3 sequence: CSATVGAYYNEQFF. The CDR3, as DNA: TGCAGTGCTACAGTGGGAGCATATTACAATGAGCAGTTCTTC.

The chain recombines TRBV18 with TRBJ2-7; maybe TRBD1 (6 bases). CDR3 length equals 15 residues. With 2 bases removed from V and 4 bases from J, the gap between germline ends came to 15 bases. Looked up from germline, CDR1 is KGHSH and CDR2 is LQKENI. The CDR3 sequence: CASSPSRDTAYEQYF. CDR3 nucleotides: TGTGCCAGCTCACCAAGCCGGGACACAGCTTACGAGCAGTACTTC.

The rearrangement links TRBV6-1 to TRBJ2-2; D perhaps matches TRBD1 (6 bases). This CDR3 comprises 13 residues. Trimming shortened V by 9 bases and J by 2 bases, and 10 bases separated the two germline ends. CDR1 MNHNS and CDR2 SASEGT come from the germline V gene. CDR3 in amino acids: CARRDTNTGELFF. The CDR3, as DNA: TGTGCCAGAAGGGACACTAACACCGGGGAGCTGTTTTTT.

This clonotype was detected many times. The J gene is TRBJ1-2, the V gene TRBV6-5; D is ambiguous. The CDR3 consists of 14 residues. Trimming cost V 4 bases and J 8 bases, with 17 bases left between them. Germline V gene data show CDR1 as MNHEY and CDR2 as SVGAGI. The CDR3 reads CASSSTRTELGYTF. The CDR3, as DNA: TGTGCCAGCAGTTCCACTCGGACGGAGTTGGGCTACACCTTC.

This clonotype has a count of ten or more. The chain carries TRBV7-8 and TRBJ1-1; D call uncertain. This CDR3 has 15 residues. Germline lookup yields CDR1 SGHVS and CDR2 FQNEAQ. The ends were cut back, 1 base at V and 2 bases at J, with 11 bases in the middle. CDR3 DNA sequence: TGTGCCAGCAGCTTAGTTCCCGGGAGTAACACTGAAGCTTTCTTT. Its protein is CASSLVPGSNTEAFF.

This clonotype was observed a few times. V is TRBV29-1 and J is TRBJ2-1; 9 bases agree with TRBD2. Trimming at V came to 6 bases and at J to 5 bases, leaving 5 bases not matched to a gene. Germline CDR1 SQVTM, CDR2 ANQGSEA. The CDR3 extends over 13 amino acids. CDR3: CSVSGTSNNEQFF. CDR3 DNA sequence: TGCAGCGTCTCCGGGACTAGCAACAATGAGCAGTTCTTC.

This clonotype was detected a few times. The V gene is TRBV5-8, the J gene TRBJ2-1; no clear D gene. The CDR3 has 16 amino acids. Germline CDR1 is SGHTS and CDR2 is YDEGEE. The V end lost 4 bases, the J end lost 0 bases, and 14 bases lay between the germline ends. The CDR3 region is CASSPHGWSSYNEQFF. In DNA, the CDR3 is TGTGCCAGCAGCCCACATGGGTGGAGCTCCTACAATGAGCAGTTCTTC. Full variable domain (missing parts from reference TRBV5-8 and TRBJ2-1): EAGVTQSPTHLIKTRGQQATLRCSPISGHTSVYWYQQALGLGLQFLLWYDEGEERNRGNFPPRFSGRQFPNYSSELNVNALELEDSALYLCASSPHGWSSYNEQFFGPGTRLTVL.

The chain links TRBV5-6 to TRBJ2-3; D perhaps matches TRBD2 (6 bases). This CDR3 region has 16 residues. The ends were cut back, 0 bases at V and 0 bases at J, with 11 bases in the middle. Germline CDR1 SGHDT, CDR2 YYEEEE. The CDR3 reads CASSLVSGISTDTQYF. CDR3 nucleotides: TGTGCCAGCAGCTTGGTTAGCGGTATAAGCACAGATACGCAGTATTTT.

This chain joins TRBV20-1 and TRBJ2-7; D is ambiguous. The CDR3 is 11 amino acids. Germline loops: CDR1 DFQATT, CDR2 SNEGSKA (reference sequence). V was cut by 6 bases and J by 2 bases, with 8 bases left in between. In nucleotides, the CDR3 is TGCAGTGCCCCATCGCCCTACGAGCAGTACTTC. It specifies CSAPSPYEQYF.

The V and J genes are TRBV7-9 and TRBJ2-7; D might be TRBD1 or TRBD2, each matching 5 bases. The CDR3 runs 13 residues. Germline loops: CDR1 SEHNR, CDR2 FQNEAQ (reference sequence). V gave up 2 bases and J gave up 3 bases, with 8 bases separating them. Here the CDR3 DNA reads TGTGCCAGCAGCTTATCTGGGGGCTACGAGCAGTACTTC. Its translation is CASSLSGGYEQYF.

In this sample, this clonotype turned up a few times. J is TRBJ1-1 and V is TRBV5-1; D call uncertain. CDR1 is SGHRS, CDR2 YFSETQ, per germline. The CDR3 has 14 residues. Trimming shortened V by 5 bases and J by 0 bases, and 11 bases separated the two germline ends. The DNA for the CDR3 is TGCGCCAGCAGAACAAACAGCTTGAACACTGAAGCTTTCTTT. It yields the protein CASRTNSLNTEAFF.

The sample holds many counts of this clonotype. This chain links TRBV7-2 with TRBJ2-1; TRBD1 aligns across 9 bases. CDR1 and CDR2 from the germline V gene are SGHTA and FQGNSA. The junction had 8 bases not matched to a gene; V was cut back by 9 bases and J by 5 bases. This CDR3 has 14 residues. The CDR3 here is CASTDRGKDNEQFF. CDR3 coding DNA: TGTGCCAGTACCGACAGGGGGAAGGACAATGAGCAGTTCTTC.

This clonotype was recorded a few times. The chain is built from TRBV2 and TRBJ1-3; D not resolved. Germline CDR1 and CDR2: SNHLY and FYNNEI. V was shortened by 5 bases and J by 0 bases, with 8 bases between the two germline ends. The CDR3 length is 14 residues. CDR3 sequence reads: CASSQSASGNTIYF. The CDR3, as DNA: TGTGCCAGCAGTCAATCAGCCTCTGGAAACACCATATATTTT.

This clonotype was counted at least ten times. J is TRBJ1-1 and V is TRBV12-3 or TRBV12-4; D gene ambiguous. The germline V and J ends were trimmed by 6 bases and 3 bases, with 11 bases remaining between them. The CDR3 has 13 residues. In DNA form, the CDR3 reads TGTGCCAGCAGCACCATTGAAGACACTGAAGCTTTCTTT. Its protein product is CASSTIEDTEAFF.

This clonotype was counted ten times or more. V gene TRBV4-3 combines with J gene TRBJ2-3; a weak D match, TRBD2 (5 bases). Trimming stripped 4 bases from V and 2 bases from J, with 13 bases between. Germline CDR1 LGHNA, CDR2 YSLEER. This CDR3 region has 15 residues. The CDR3 nucleotides read TGCGCCAGCAGCCCCGGGGTGGGGTACACAGATACGCAGTATTTT. It yields the protein CASSPGVGYTDTQYF.

The sample holds a few counts of this clonotype. The rearrangement uses TRBV11-2 and TRBJ1-1; the match to TRBD1 covers 7 bases. This CDR3 comprises 15 residues. The germline CDR1 and CDR2 sequences are SGHAT and FQNNGV. With 6 bases clipped from V and 0 bases from J, the junction kept 7 bases outside the gene matches. CDR3 residues: CASRPDRAMNTEAFF. CDR3 coding DNA: TGTGCCAGCAGACCCGACAGGGCGATGAACACTGAAGCTTTCTTT.

The chain has TRBV29-1 and TRBJ1-5; TRBD1 aligns across 11 bases. The trim removed 7 bases at V and 6 bases at J, leaving 8 bases unmatched. The CDR3 runs 14 residues. Germline loops: CDR1 SQVTM, CDR2 ANQGSEA. The CDR3 is CSASGTGGSQPQHF. In DNA form, the CDR3 reads TGCAGCGCCTCGGGGACAGGGGGAAGTCAGCCCCAGCATTTT.

The CDR3 DNA follows: TGTGCCAGCAGTGACTGGACAGAGATCTATGGCTACACCTTC. Amino acids: CASSDWTEIYGYTF. This chain links TRBV11-1 with TRBJ1-2, with D tentatively TRBD1 (6 bases). The CDR3 sequence is 14 residues long. Trimming left V 6 bases short and J 4 bases short, with 15 bases between. The germline CDR1 and CDR2 sequences are SGHAT and FQDESV (reference sequence).

The table lists this clonotype with a few counts. This sequence joins TRBV20-1 and TRBJ2-2, with 9 bases lining up with TRBD1. Per germline, CDR1 DFQATT and CDR2 SNEGSKA (reference sequence). The CDR3 totals 16 residues. With V trimmed by 0 bases and J by 6 bases, 8 bases remained unmatched. CDR3 amino acids: CSARDLGQGVSGELFF. In nucleotides, the CDR3 is TGCAGTGCTAGAGATTTGGGACAGGGTGTCTCCGGGGAGCTGTTTTTT.

The chain links TRBV12-3 or TRBV12-4 to TRBJ2-7, with 7 bases aligning to TRBD1. This CDR3 has 15 amino acids. The J segment lost 4 bases and the V segment lost 6 bases, leaving 12 bases of the junction unmatched. CDR3 in amino acids: CASSPPRGQGYEQYF. The CDR3 region has the DNA TGTGCCAGCAGCCCCCCGAGGGGGCAGGGGTACGAGCAGTACTTC.

This chain links TRBV2 with TRBJ2-5; D gene ambiguous. Looked up from germline, CDR1 is SNHLY and CDR2 is FYNNEI. V lost 3 bases to trimming and J lost 5 bases, with 7 bases between them. CDR3 length equals 12 residues. CDR3 DNA sequence: TGTGCCAGCAGTGATTTACGGGAGACCCAGTACTTC. Amino acid sequence: CASSDLRETQYF. The complete variable domain, with remaining parts taken from reference TRBV2 and TRBJ2-5, reads EPEVTQTPSHQVTQMGQEVILRCVPISNHLYFYWYRQILGQKVEFLVSFYNNEISEKSEIFDDQFSVERPDGSNFTLKIRSTKLEDSAMYFCASSDLRETQYFGPGTRLLVL.

This clonotype was counted a few times. J is TRBJ2-7 and V is TRBV6-2 or TRBV6-3; D may be TRBD2 (6 bases). V shed 2 bases and J shed 3 bases, with 14 bases lying between them. Germline-derived CDR1 and CDR2 are MNHEY and SVGEGT. There are 15 residues in the CDR3. The CDR3 protein is CASSYLSGALYEQYF. The CDR3 region has the DNA TGTGCCAGCAGTTACCTTAGCGGAGCCCTCTACGAGCAGTACTTC.

This clonotype was counted a few times. The rearrangement uses TRBV20-1 and TRBJ2-1; D call uncertain. Trimming took off 3 bases at V and 4 bases at J, with 4 bases between the two ends. In germline, CDR1 is DFQATT, CDR2 SNEGSKA (reference sequence). The CDR3 length is 11 residues. The CDR3 spells CSASNYNEQFF. In DNA form, the CDR3 reads TGCAGTGCTAGTAATTACAATGAGCAGTTCTTC.

V and J are TRBV20-1 and TRBJ2-7; possibly TRBD1 for D (6 bases). Germline V gives CDR1 DFQATT, CDR2 SNEGSKA (reference sequence). This CDR3 contains 14 residues. Deletions cut 4 bases from V and 3 bases from J, with 16 bases between. CDR3 DNA sequence: TGCAGTGCTACACCCACAGGGAAGAGCTACGAGCAGTACTTC. It translates to CSATPTGKSYEQYF.

There are many counts of this clonotype. The chain combines TRBV5-1 with TRBJ2-3, with D hard to call. The CDR3 runs to 13 residues. CDR1 is SGHRS and CDR2 is YFSETQ in the germline V gene. The V gene lost 0 bases and the J gene lost 2 bases, with 4 bases spanning the gap. The CDR3, as DNA: TGCGCCAGCAGCTTGGCCCCCACAGATACGCAGTATTTT. Encoded protein: CASSLAPTDTQYF.

This clonotype appeared many times. The chain recombines TRBV6-1 with TRBJ2-3, with D possibly TRBD2 on 5 matching bases. V was clipped by 6 bases and J by 0 bases, with 7 bases between them. The CDR3 is 13 amino acids. CDR1 is MNHNS and CDR2 is SASEGT in the germline V gene. CDR3 loop: CASRTGSTDTQYF. The CDR3 DNA sequence: TGTGCCAGCAGGACGGGGAGCACAGATACGCAGTATTTT.

This clonotype appeared a few times. The J gene is TRBJ2-3, the V gene TRBV24-1, with D hard to call. The CDR3 is 12 residues long. The ends were cut back, 9 bases at V and 5 bases at J, with 11 bases in the middle. CDR1 and CDR2 (germline): KGHDR, SFDVKD. CDR3 sequence: CATADQIDTQYF. The CDR3 DNA follows: TGTGCCACCGCCGACCAGATAGATACGCAGTATTTT.

The chain couples TRBV5-8 to TRBJ2-7; 8 bases fit TRBD2. V shed 4 bases and J 5 bases; nucleotides not matched to a gene: 14. Germline V lookup: CDR1 SGHTS, CDR2 YDEGEE. This CDR3 is 16 amino acids long. The CDR3, as DNA: TGTGCCAGCAGCCCCCCCCCATCAGCGGGAGTCCACGAGCAGTACTTC. This translates into CASSPPPSAGVHEQYF.